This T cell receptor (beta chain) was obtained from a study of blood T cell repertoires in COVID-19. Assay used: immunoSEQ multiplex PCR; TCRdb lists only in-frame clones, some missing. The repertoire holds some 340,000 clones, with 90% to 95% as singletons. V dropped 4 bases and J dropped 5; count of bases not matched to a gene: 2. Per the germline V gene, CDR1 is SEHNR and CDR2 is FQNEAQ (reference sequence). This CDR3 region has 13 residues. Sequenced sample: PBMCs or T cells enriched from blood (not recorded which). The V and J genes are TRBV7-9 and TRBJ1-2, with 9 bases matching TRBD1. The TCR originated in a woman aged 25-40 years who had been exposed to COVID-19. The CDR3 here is CASSSDRGYGYTF. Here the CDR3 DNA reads TGTGCCAGCAGCTCCGACAGGGGGTATGGCTACACCTTC.